These 13 T cell receptor beta chains came from one sample sequenced in a study of blood T cell repertoires in COVID-19. Profiling relied on immunoSEQ multiplex PCR, and the TCRdb table lists in-frame clones only, not all of them. The sample contains 270,000 or so clones, approximately 91% of which appear only once. Sequenced: peripheral blood. The source is a woman between 35 and 50 years old who had recovered from COVID-19.

This clone showed up many times. The V and J genes are TRBV5-1 and TRBJ2-1, with unresolved D. The CDR3 runs to 17 residues. The V gene's germline CDR1 is SGHRS and CDR2 YFSETQ. V lost 0 bases and J lost 0, with 13 bases in between. The CDR3 DNA is TGCGCCAGCAGCTTGGCCGGCGGTTCGAGCTCCTACAATGAGCAGTTCTTC. This codes for CASSLAGGSSSYNEQFF.

This rearrangement joins TRBV7-9 to TRBJ2-7, with unresolved D. Germline V gene sequence: CDR1 SEHNR, CDR2 FQNEAQ (reference sequence). V was clipped by 5 bases and J by 6 bases, with 14 bases between them. The CDR3 contains 13 residues. The CDR3 DNA is TGTGCCAGCAGCCCAACGGTCGCCGGCGAGCAGTACTTC. Residues: CASSPTVAGEQYF.

V usage is TRBV7-8 and J usage is TRBJ2-1, with D possibly TRBD1 on 5 matching bases. Per the germline V gene, CDR1 is SGHVS and CDR2 is FQNEAQ. The V end was cut by 1 base, the J end by 1 base, with 8 bases between. CDR3 length: 15 amino acids. CDR3 sequence: CASSLVTESYNEQFF. CDR3 coding DNA: TGTGCCAGCAGCTTAGTGACAGAGTCCTACAATGAGCAGTTCTTC.

This clone was recorded only once. Here the CDR3 DNA reads TGTGCCAGCAGCTTAGTCGTCAGGGACACTGAAGCTTTCTTT. Translated, it gives CASSLVVRDTEAFF. This rearrangement joins TRBV11-2 to TRBJ1-1, with D maybe TRBD1 (5 bases). The germline V gene encodes CDR1 SGHAT and CDR2 FQNNGV. V lost 1 base and J 3 bases, leaving 9 bases between the germline ends. The CDR3 consists of 14 residues.

This chain uses TRBV5-6 with TRBJ1-1; weak D call: TRBD1 (5 bases). Germline lookup yields CDR1 SGHDT and CDR2 YYEEEE. The CDR3 spans 15 residues. V was pared by 0 bases and J by 1 base, with 10 bases between. The CDR3 loop reads CASSLGGGPNTEAFF. CDR3 sequence (DNA): TGTGCCAGCAGCTTGGGGGGCGGTCCGAACACTGAAGCTTTCTTT.

The genes are TRBV18 and TRBJ2-1; the match to TRBD1 covers 7 bases. Per germline, CDR1 KGHSH and CDR2 LQKENI. J lost 4 bases, V lost 3 bases, and 6 bases had no gene match. The CDR3 totals 15 residues. CDR3 coding DNA: TGTGCCAGCTCACCGGACAGGAAAACTTACAATGAGCAGTTCTTC. This codes for CASSPDRKTYNEQFF.

This chain connects TRBV3-1 (or the pseudogene TRBV3-2) to TRBJ2-1; 8 nucleotides line up with TRBD2. V lost 4 bases and J lost 7; bases outside the gene matches: 9. CDR1 and CDR2 (germline): LGHDT, YNNKEL (reference sequence). The CDR3 has 15 amino acids. The CDR3 spells CASSLGSGTGNEQFF. DNA of the CDR3: TGTGCCAGCAGCCTAGGTAGCGGGACGGGGAATGAGCAGTTCTTC.

The chain links TRBV5-4 to TRBJ1-4; a weak D match, TRBD1 (5 bases). This CDR3 contains 15 residues. The V gene lost 3 bases and the J gene lost 2 bases, with 11 bases spanning the gap. In germline, CDR1 is SGHNT, CDR2 YYREEE (reference sequence). CDR3 loop: CASSSPGGTNEKLFF. CDR3 bases: TGTGCCAGCAGCTCCCCCGGGGGGACTAATGAAAAACTGTTTTTT.

The chain has TRBV9 and TRBJ2-1, with 8 nucleotides matching TRBD2. The V and J ends lost 0 bases and 5 bases, in that order; junction bases with no gene match: 1. The CDR3 consists of 14 residues. Germline CDR1 reads SGDLS; CDR2 reads YYNGEE. The CDR3 loop reads CASSVGLANNEQFF. CDR3 nucleotides: TGTGCCAGCAGCGTAGGACTAGCGAACAATGAGCAGTTCTTC.

The CDR3: CASSKLVGRGDTQYF. The CDR3, as DNA: TGTGCCAGTAGTAAACTTGTGGGGCGAGGAGATACGCAGTATTTT. The rearrangement uses TRBV19 and TRBJ2-3, with D possibly matching TRBD1 (5 bases). The ends were cut back, 4 bases at V and 5 bases at J, with 16 bases in the middle. Germline V gives CDR1 LNHDA, CDR2 SQIVND (reference sequence). This CDR3 is built from 15 residues.

V gene TRBV4-1 combines with J gene TRBJ1-6; tentative D call: TRBD1 (5 bases). This CDR3 contains 15 residues. The V gene lost 1 base and the J gene lost 7 bases, with 11 bases spanning the gap. Germline V gives CDR1 MGHRA, CDR2 YSYEKL. The CDR3 bases are TGCGCCAGCAGCCAAGGGGGGGGTGGGAATTCACCCCTCCACTTT. As protein: CASSQGGGGNSPLHF.

The chain combines TRBV3-1 (or the pseudogene TRBV3-2) with TRBJ2-1; TRBD2 aligns across 11 bases. Germline CDR1 reads LGHDT; CDR2 reads YNNKEL (reference sequence). This CDR3 spans 14 amino acids. The junction had 5 bases not matched to a gene; V was cut back by 3 bases and J by 10 bases. The CDR3 region has the DNA TGTGCCAGCAGCCATAGCGGGGGGGCGGACGAGCAGTTCTTC. Translation gives CASSHSGGADEQFF.

The chain has TRBV3-1 (or the pseudogene TRBV3-2) and TRBJ2-3; 9 bases are a match to TRBD2. CDR1 and CDR2 (germline): LGHDT, YNNKEL (reference sequence). V lost 8 bases to trimming and J lost 2 bases; unmatched junction nucleotides: 5. The length of the CDR3 is 14 residues. DNA of the CDR3: TGTGCCAGCGGGCTAGCGGGGACCACAGATACGCAGTATTTT. Amino acid sequence: CASGLAGTTDTQYF.